This TCR beta chain was retrieved from a study of CD8 T cells in Susac syndrome. RNA totalling roughly 0.45 to 1 ug underwent reverse transcription with random hexamers. Across 54 Vbeta and 13 Jbeta, immunoSEQ multiplex PCR amplified TCR beta CDR3. TCRdb redid the calling of the immunoSEQ multiplex PCR reads with MiXCR, one entry per CDR3 protein. The sample has 170,000 or so distinct CDR3 sequences, around 93% seen once. Trimming stripped 2 bases from V and 5 bases from J, with 8 bases between. The germline V gene has CDR1 SGHDT and CDR2 YYEEEE. The length of the CDR3 is 13 residues. Sequenced input: CD4+ T cells from PBMCs. The chain is built from TRBV5-6 and TRBJ1-5; the D is unclear. This TCR derives from a human donor with multiple sclerosis. The CDR3 spells CASSFSGHQPQHF. CDR3 in DNA: TGTGCCAGCAGCTTTTCCGGGCATCAGCCCCAGCATTTT. The full variable domain, in which reference TRBV5-6 and TRBJ1-5 provide the parts outside the CDR3, is DAGVTQSPTHLIKTRGQQVTLRCSPKSGHDTVSWYQQALGQGPQFIFQYYEEEERQRGNFPDRFSGHQFPNYSSELNVNALLLGDSALYLCASSFSGHQPQHFGDGTRLSIL.